This paragraph covers one T cell receptor beta chain sequence. The sample belongs to a study of CD8 T cells in Susac syndrome. Sequencing of TCR beta covered CD8+ and CD4+ T cells obtained from blood. This CDR3 region has 17 residues. The V gene lost 5 bases and the J gene lost 4 bases, with 24 bases spanning the gap. RNA, at roughly 0.45 to 1 ug, was reverse transcribed with random hexamers. TCRdb redid the calling of the immunoSEQ multiplex PCR reads with MiXCR, one entry per CDR3 protein. The table includes roughly 200,000 distinct CDR3 sequences, approximately 94% detected once. The receptor comes from a human donor with multiple sclerosis. Sequenced sample: CD4+ T cells from PBMCs. The rearrangement uses TRBV12-3 or TRBV12-4 and TRBJ2-7; the D gene is possibly TRBD2 (6 bases). CDR3 loop: CASSPAGPGPTLYEQYF. Here the CDR3 DNA reads TGTGCCAGCAGTCCGGCGGGGCCGGGCCCAACATTGTACGAGCAGTACTTC.